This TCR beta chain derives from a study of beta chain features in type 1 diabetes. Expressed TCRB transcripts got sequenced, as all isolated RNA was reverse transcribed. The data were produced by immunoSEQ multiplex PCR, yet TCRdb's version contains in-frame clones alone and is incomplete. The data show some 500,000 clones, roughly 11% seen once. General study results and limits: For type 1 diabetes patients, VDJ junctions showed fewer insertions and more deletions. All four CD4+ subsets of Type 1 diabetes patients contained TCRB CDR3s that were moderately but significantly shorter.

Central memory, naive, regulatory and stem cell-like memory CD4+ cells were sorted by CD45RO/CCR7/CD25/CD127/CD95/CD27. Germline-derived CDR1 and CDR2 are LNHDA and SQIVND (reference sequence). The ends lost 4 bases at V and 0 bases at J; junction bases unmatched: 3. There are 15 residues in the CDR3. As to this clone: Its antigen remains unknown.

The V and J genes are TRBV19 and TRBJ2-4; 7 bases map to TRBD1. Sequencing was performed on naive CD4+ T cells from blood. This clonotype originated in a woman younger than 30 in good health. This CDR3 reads CASSTGTVAKNIQYF. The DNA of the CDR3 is TGTGCCAGTAGTACCGGGACAGTAGCCAAAAACATTCAGTACTTC.